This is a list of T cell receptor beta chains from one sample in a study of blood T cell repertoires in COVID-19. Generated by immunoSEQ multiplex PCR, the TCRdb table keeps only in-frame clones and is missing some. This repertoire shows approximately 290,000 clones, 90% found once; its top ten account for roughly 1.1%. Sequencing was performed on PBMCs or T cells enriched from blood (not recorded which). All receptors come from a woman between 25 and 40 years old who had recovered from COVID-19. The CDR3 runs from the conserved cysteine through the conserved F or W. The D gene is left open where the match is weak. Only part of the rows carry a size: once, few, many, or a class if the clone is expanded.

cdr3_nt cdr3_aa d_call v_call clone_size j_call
TGTGCCAGCAGCAAAGATTCGGGGACAGGGGATGAAAAACTGTTTTTT CASSKDSGTGDEKLFF - TRBV21-1 - TRBJ1-4
TGTGCCAGCAGCCCCCCGGGAAAGAACACTGAAGCTTTCTTT CASSPPGKNTEAFF - TRBV14 - TRBJ1-1
TGTGCCAGCAGCTTCGGGACAGGGGTTAGCAATCAGCCCCAGCATTTT CASSFGTGVSNQPQHF TRBD1 TRBV5-6 once TRBJ1-5
TGTGCCAGCAGTTGGGGACAGGGGATCGAAAAACTGTTTTTT CASSWGQGIEKLFF TRBD1 TRBV27 few TRBJ1-4
TGTGCCAGTGGAGCCTTGTCGACCAAATCGGACTATGCAGGCTACACCTTC CASGALSTKSDYAGYTF - TRBV19 - TRBJ1-2
TGTGCCAGTAGTATAACAGGGAACACCGGGGAGCTGTTTTTT CASSITGNTGELFF - TRBV19 - TRBJ2-2
TGTGCCTGGAGTTGGGGGCAGGGGCCAAATCAGCCCCAGCATTTT CAWSWGQGPNQPQHF - TRBV30 - TRBJ1-5
TGTGCCAGCAGTTACTCGAAAGGACTAGCGGGACTACCCTCCTACAATGAGCAGTTCTTC CASSYSKGLAGLPSYNEQFF TRBD2 TRBV6-2/TRBV6-3 - TRBJ2-1
TGTGCCAGCAGTACCCCCCGGCGGCTAGCAAGAGAGACCCAGTACTTC CASSTPRRLARETQYF - TRBV28 - TRBJ2-5
TGTGCCAGCAAAACTCAGGGGGCTGGCACCGGGGAGCTGTTTTTT CASKTQGAGTGELFF TRBD1 TRBV3-1/TRBV3-2 - TRBJ2-2
TGCGCCAGCAGCTTGGCCTTTGGAGGGGGCACAGATACGCAGTATTTT CASSLAFGGGTDTQYF - TRBV5-1 - TRBJ2-3
TGTGCCAGCAGCCCGCGAGGGACTAGCGGGGTGGGTTTAGAGACAGATACGCAGTATTTT CASSPRGTSGVGLETDTQYF TRBD2 TRBV13 - TRBJ2-3
TGTGCCAGCAGGCCTCAACTAGCGGGGTTAGATAATGAGCAGTTCTTC CASRPQLAGLDNEQFF TRBD2 TRBV28 - TRBJ2-1
TGTGCCAGCAGCCCGCCGGGGGGCAGTGGCTACACCTTC CASSPPGGSGYTF - TRBV7-9 - TRBJ1-2
TGTGCCAGCAGCAAGGGACAGGCACCCTACAATGAGCAGTTCTTC CASSKGQAPYNEQFF TRBD1 TRBV7-3 - TRBJ2-1
TGTGCCAGCAGCAAACCTCGGGACTACTCCTACGAGCAGTACTTC CASSKPRDYSYEQYF TRBD2 TRBV28 - TRBJ2-7